Following are 22 T cell receptor beta chains from one sample sequenced in a study of blood T cell repertoires in COVID-19 (TCRdb year 2020). Library preparation employed the immunoSEQ multiplex PCR assay. The source is immuneACCESS, and TCRdb retained only in-frame sequences with V and J called. Part of the clones is not carried over; for the studies checked, unresolved V genes explain less than half of this, and the remainder is unexplained. Within this sample are 210,000 or so clones, with around 80% of them counted one time only. 6.5% to 8.5% of the sample lies in the top ten. The specimen sequenced was PBMCs or T cells enriched from blood (not recorded which). The source is a woman aged 40 to 50 with acute COVID-19.

The rearrangement links TRBV11-2 to TRBJ1-2; D unclear. V was pared by 5 bases and J by 6 bases, with 10 bases between. The CDR3 runs to 12 residues. CDR1 SGHAT and CDR2 FQNNGV come from the germline V gene. The CDR3 sequence: CASSRQRHGYTF. The CDR3 DNA follows: TGTGCCAGCAGCCGCCAGCGCCATGGCTACACCTTC.

J is TRBJ1-3 and V is TRBV3-1 (or the pseudogene TRBV3-2); D not resolved. Trimming left V 4 bases short and J 4 bases short, with 8 bases between. The CDR3 contains 13 residues. Germline-derived CDR1 and CDR2 are LGHDT and YNNKEL (reference sequence). As DNA, the CDR3 is TGTGCCAGCAGCCCCGGTACCGGAAACACCATATATTTT. Translation: CASSPGTGNTIYF.

The chain has TRBV7-6 and TRBJ1-1; D gene uncertain. The CDR3 is 15 amino acids. V was shortened by 1 base and J by 2 bases, with 11 bases between the two germline ends. Germline-derived CDR1 and CDR2 are SGHVS and FNYEAQ. The CDR3 DNA is TGTGCCAGCAGCTTAGGTTTGCAGATTAACACTGAAGCTTTCTTT. Encoded protein: CASSLGLQINTEAFF.

The chain joins TRBV19 to TRBJ1-5; 9 bases align to TRBD1. V lost 3 bases to trimming and J lost 5 bases; unmatched junction nucleotides: 8. CDR1 and CDR2 from the germline V gene are LNHDA and SQIVND (reference sequence). The length of the CDR3 is 16 residues. CDR3 bases: TGTGCCAGTAGTATCCCGGGACAGGGAGTTTATCAGCCCCAGCATTTT. Residues: CASSIPGQGVYQPQHF.

This clone has only one observation. The chain combines TRBV25-1 with TRBJ2-5; D uncertain. V lost 0 bases and J lost 1, with 9 bases in between. The V gene's germline CDR1 is MGHDK and CDR2 SYGVNS. This CDR3 is built from 15 residues. In DNA, the CDR3 is TGTGCCAGCAGTGAATATGGGCAGTTCCAAGAGACCCAGTACTTC. Its protein product is CASSEYGQFQETQYF.

This clone occurred many times. The chain recombines TRBV30 with TRBJ1-5; D gene unclear. Per the germline V gene, CDR1 is GTSNPN and CDR2 is SVGIG (reference sequence). V was clipped by 0 bases and J by 1 base, with 10 bases between them. CDR3 length: 15 amino acids. CDR3 bases: TGTGCCTGGAGTGTCGGAGGGATGAGCAATCAGCCCCAGCATTTT. Its protein is CAWSVGGMSNQPQHF.

This chain uses TRBV5-1 with TRBJ2-7; the D gene is possibly TRBD1 (5 bases). Germline assignment: CDR1 SGHRS and CDR2 YFSETQ. The CDR3 loop spans 15 amino acids. V shed 0 bases and J shed 1 base, with 11 bases lying between them. The CDR3 DNA reads as TGCGCCAGCAGCTTGGGGGGCGGCCAGTCCTACGAGCAGTACTTC. Encoded protein: CASSLGGGQSYEQYF.

The CDR3: CASSPARDRVNTIYF. CDR3 DNA sequence: TGTGCCAGTAGCCCGGCTCGCGACAGAGTAAACACCATATATTTT. This sequence joins TRBV19 and TRBJ1-3; tentatively, D is TRBD1 (5 bases). CDR3 size: 15 residues. V dropped 6 bases and J dropped 6 bases, with 18 bases sitting between them. The V gene's germline CDR1 is LNHDA and CDR2 SQIVND (reference sequence).

This clone was picked up one time. The genes are TRBV7-9 and TRBJ1-2; no clear D gene. Germline V gene sequence: CDR1 SEHNR, CDR2 FQNEAQ (reference sequence). The CDR3 contains 15 residues. Trimming took 1 base from V and 2 from J, leaving 11 bases between them. The CDR3 loop is CASSLDRQANYGYTF. In DNA form, the CDR3 reads TGTGCCAGCAGCTTAGACCGGCAGGCCAACTATGGCTACACCTTC.

V usage is TRBV15 and J usage is TRBJ1-1; D unresolved. This CDR3 comprises 14 residues. Germline CDR1 LNHNV, CDR2 YYDKDF (reference sequence). Trimming took off 3 bases at V and 2 bases at J, with 10 bases between the two ends. CDR3 residues: CATSSRDYNTEAFF. DNA of the CDR3: TGTGCCACCAGCAGCCGGGATTACAACACTGAAGCTTTCTTT. The full variable domain, its missing parts supplied by reference TRBV15 and TRBJ1-1, is DAMVIQNPRYQVTQFGKPVTLSCSQTLNHNVMYWYQQKSSQAPKLLFHYYDKDFNNEADTPDNFQSRRPNTSFCFLDIRSPGLGDTAMYLCATSSRDYNTEAFFGQGTRLTVV.

The rearrangement uses TRBV6-5 and TRBJ1-2, with a tentative D call TRBD1 (6 bases). With 7 bases removed from V and 4 bases from J, the gap between germline ends came to 13 bases. CDR3 length: 13 residues. Germline CDR1 reads MNHEY; CDR2 reads SVGAGI. This CDR3 is CASTEGGAYGYTF. Written as DNA, the CDR3 is TGTGCCAGCACCGAGGGGGGGGCCTATGGCTACACCTTC.

The CDR3 DNA follows: TGTGCCAGCAGCTTACAAAGCGAACTAGGTGAGCAGTTCTTC. Its protein is CASSLQSELGEQFF. J is TRBJ2-1 and V is TRBV7-3; TRBD2 might be the D (5 bases). Trimming left V 2 bases short and J 9 bases short, with 14 bases between. Germline CDR1 and CDR2: SGHTA and FQGTGA. This CDR3 spans 14 amino acids.

J is TRBJ2-2 and V is TRBV28; 7 bases are a match to TRBD1. The CDR3 is 15 amino acids. The V gene end was trimmed by 4 bases and the J gene end by 0 bases; junction bases not matched to a gene: 2. Germline V gene data show CDR1 as MDHEN and CDR2 as SYDVKM. The CDR3 DNA is TGTGCCAGCAGTTCGACAGGGACGAACACCGGGGAGCTGTTTTTT. The encoded protein is CASSSTGTNTGELFF.

The V call is TRBV30, the J call TRBJ1-5; possible D gene TRBD1, 5 bases. V lost 1 base and J 0 bases, leaving 10 bases between the germline ends. Germline lookup yields CDR1 GTSNPN and CDR2 SVGIG (reference sequence). The CDR3 has 15 residues. Here the CDR3 reads CAWSAGSYSNQPQHF. The CDR3 DNA follows: TGTGCCTGGAGTGCAGGGTCCTATAGCAATCAGCCCCAGCATTTT.

This clone was seen a single time. The rearrangement uses TRBV24-1 and TRBJ2-1; 10 positions match TRBD2. CDR1 KGHDR and CDR2 SFDVKD come from the germline V gene. V was clipped by 9 bases and J by 5 bases; unmatched bases: 9. CDR3 length: 15 residues. CDR3 DNA: TGTGCCACCGGGGCCCACCTAGCGGGGGACAATGAGCAGTTCTTC. Amino acids: CATGAHLAGDNEQFF.

V usage is TRBV19 and J usage is TRBJ2-1, with 7 bases aligning to TRBD1. The CDR3 contains 15 residues. After removal of 8 bases from V and 8 bases from J, the junction contained 15 bases not matched to a gene. Germline CDR1 LNHDA, CDR2 SQIVND (reference sequence). CDR3 sequence (DNA): TGTGCCAGTGCCAAGGGGGCAGGGGGTGTGGATGAGCAGTTCTTC. Amino acids: CASAKGAGGVDEQFF.

This clone was found many times. The chain employs TRBV29-1 and TRBJ1-5; possible D gene TRBD1, 5 bases. Looked up from germline, CDR1 is SQVTM and CDR2 is ANQGSEA. V shed 4 bases and J shed 6 bases, with 13 bases lying between them. CDR3 length: 13 amino acids. CDR3 residues: CSVGGGEGQPQHF. CDR3 DNA sequence: TGCAGCGTTGGCGGGGGGGAAGGTCAGCCCCAGCATTTT.

The chain carries TRBV27 and TRBJ1-5; D gene ambiguous. The germline gives CDR1 MNHEY, CDR2 SMNVEV (reference sequence). CDR3 length: 13 residues. The germline V and J ends were trimmed by 6 bases and 2 bases, with 8 bases remaining between them. The CDR3 bases are TGTGCCAGCAGACTACGGGGCAATCAGCCCCAGCATTTT. Translation gives CASRLRGNQPQHF.

This clone came up a few times. Other DNA sequences in the same sample also yield this CDR3. The rearrangement uses TRBV12-3 or TRBV12-4 and TRBJ2-7; 7 nucleotides agree with TRBD2. The V and J ends lost 6 bases and 4 bases, in that order; junction bases with no gene match: 6. The CDR3 totals 13 residues. The CDR3 DNA reads TGTGCCAGCAGCCTGGCGGGAGAGTACGAGCAGTACTTC. Its protein product is CASSLAGEYEQYF.

The rearrangement uses TRBV24-1 and TRBJ2-7; 11 bases fit TRBD2. The CDR3 totals 14 residues. The V segment lost 10 bases and the J segment 2 bases; nucleotides outside the gene matches: 6. Germline V gene lookup returns CDR1 KGHDR and CDR2 SFDVKD. The CDR3 reads CATLIAGGAYEQYF. CDR3 nucleotides: TGTGCCACTCTAATAGCGGGGGGGGCCTACGAGCAGTACTTC.

The gene calls are TRBV7-6 and TRBJ2-3; the match to TRBD2 covers 8 bases. V lost 2 bases and J lost 0; bases outside the gene matches: 4. Per the germline V gene, CDR1 is SGHVS and CDR2 is FNYEAQ. The CDR3 sequence is 16 residues long. The DNA for the CDR3 is TGTGCCAGCAGCTTACGAATAGCGGGAAGCACAGATACGCAGTATTTT. It is translated as CASSLRIAGSTDTQYF.

The chain carries TRBV5-5 and TRBJ2-5; 9 bases match TRBD1. Germline trimming cut 4 bases from V and 2 bases from J; bases unmatched to any gene: 9. There are 16 residues in the CDR3. Germline values: CDR1 SGHKS, CDR2 YYEKEE (reference sequence). The CDR3 is CASSQRTGQGQETQYF. CDR3 DNA: TGTGCCAGCAGCCAGCGTACAGGACAGGGGCAAGAGACCCAGTACTTC.